This passage covers 30 T cell receptor beta chains from one sample sequenced in a study of blood T cell repertoires in COVID-19. Sequencing was performed with immunoSEQ multiplex PCR; in TCRdb, only in-frame clones are kept and a portion is missing. The table lists some 290,000 clones, roughly 87% of them singletons. Material for sequencing was peripheral blood. Receptor source: a woman between 45 and 60 years old who had recovered from COVID-19.

The V and J genes are TRBV5-6 and TRBJ1-3, with 8 bases aligning to TRBD1. The germline gives CDR1 SGHDT, CDR2 YYEEEE. Unmatched junction bases numbered 3, after V lost 3 bases and J lost 4 bases. CDR3 length: 14 residues. The CDR3 here is CASSWQGAGNTIYF. The CDR3 coding sequence is TGTGCCAGCAGCTGGCAGGGGGCAGGAAACACCATATATTTT.

This clone was picked up a small number of times. J is TRBJ1-2 and V is TRBV19, with D maybe TRBD1 (5 bases). V lost 3 bases, J lost 4 bases, and 12 bases lay in between. The CDR3 runs to 14 residues. Germline V CDR1 and CDR2: LNHDA, SQIVND (reference sequence). CDR3 region: CASSIGGTRYGYTF. DNA for the CDR3: TGTGCCAGTAGTATCGGGGGGACCCGCTATGGCTACACCTTC. Supplemented by reference TRBV19 and TRBJ1-2, the full variable domain reads DGGITQSPKYLFRKEGQNVTLSCEQNLNHDAMYWYRQDPGQGLRLIYYSQIVNDFQKGDIAEGYSVSREKKESFPLTVTSAQKNPTAFYLCASSIGGTRYGYTFGSGTRLTVV.

The J gene is TRBJ1-6, the V gene TRBV19; 9 bases align to TRBD1. Germline lookup yields CDR1 LNHDA and CDR2 SQIVND (reference sequence). CDR3 length: 14 residues. Trimming at V came to 6 bases and at J to 9 bases, leaving 6 bases not matched to a gene. The CDR3 nucleotides read TGTGCCAGTAGCGAACAGGGGGCAGGTTCACCCCTCCACTTT. Amino acids: CASSEQGAGSPLHF.

This clone was observed a handful of times. This sequence joins TRBV27 and TRBJ2-5, with 11 bases fitting TRBD1. The CDR3 has 14 amino acids. From germline, CDR1 is MNHEY and CDR2 SMNVEV (reference sequence). V was clipped by 8 bases and J by 5 bases; unmatched bases: 7. CDR3 sequence reads: CASGDRGSLETQYF. CDR3 sequence (DNA): TGTGCCAGCGGGGACAGGGGGAGCTTGGAGACCCAGTACTTC.

This chain joins TRBV4-3 and TRBJ1-1; D is perhaps TRBD1 (6 bases). The germline V gene encodes CDR1 LGHNA and CDR2 YSLEER. The CDR3 loop spans 16 amino acids. Trimming cost V 0 bases and J 4 bases, with 15 bases left between them. This CDR3 is CASSQDGAQGTTEAFF. CDR3 nucleotide sequence: TGCGCCAGCAGCCAAGATGGGGCCCAGGGGACCACTGAAGCTTTCTTT.

This chain links TRBV25-1 with TRBJ1-2; possible D gene TRBD1, 6 bases. From germline, CDR1 is MGHDK and CDR2 SYGVNS. This CDR3 has 15 residues. V lost 5 bases, J lost 4 bases, and 17 bases lay in between. The CDR3 bases are TGTGCCAGCAGTCAAAAACAGGGTAGGGGCTATGGCTACACCTTC. Translation: CASSQKQGRGYGYTF.

This rearrangement joins TRBV5-3 to TRBJ1-2, with TRBD1 matching over 7 bases. TRBV5-3 qualifies as an ORF whose function is uncertain. The CDR3 extends over 13 amino acids. The V segment lost 4 bases and the J segment 6 bases; nucleotides outside the gene matches: 6. The CDR3 spells CARSADRVHGYTF. The CDR3 DNA reads TGTGCCAGAAGCGCCGACAGGGTTCATGGCTACACCTTC.

The chain recombines TRBV6-2 or TRBV6-3 with TRBJ1-3, with 7 positions matching TRBD1. The V gene end was trimmed by 5 bases and the J gene end by 9 bases; junction bases not matched to a gene: 10. The CDR3 contains 14 residues. Germline CDR1 is MNHEY and CDR2 is SVGEGT. CDR3 amino acids: CASSRTGQWSTIYF. The CDR3 coding sequence is TGTGCCAGCAGTCGTACGGGACAGTGGAGCACCATATATTTT.

The CDR3 bases are TGCGCCAGCAGCCTACAGGGGGCGCAGGGCGAGCAGTACTTC. Translation gives CASSLQGAQGEQYF. The chain joins TRBV5-1 to TRBJ2-7, with 9 bases aligning to TRBD1. Unmatched junction bases numbered 8, after V lost 4 bases and J lost 6 bases. The CDR3 is made up of 14 amino acids. The germline V gene encodes CDR1 SGHRS and CDR2 YFSETQ. Full variable domain (outside the CDR3, taken from reference TRBV5-1 and TRBJ2-7): KAGVTQTPRYLIKTRGQQVTLSCSPISGHRSVSWYQQTPGQGLQFLFEYFSETQRNKGNFPGRFSGRQFSNSRSEMNVSTLELGDSALYLCASSLQGAQGEQYFGPGTRLTVT.

This clone occurred once. The J gene is TRBJ2-2, the V gene TRBV20-1; possibly TRBD2 for D (6 bases). The CDR3 covers 9 residues. Germline V CDR1 and CDR2: DFQATT, SNEGSKA (reference sequence). CDR3: CTGEGELFF. CDR3 DNA: TGCACGGGGGAAGGGGAGCTGTTTTTT.

The J gene is TRBJ1-2, the V gene TRBV27; 12 nucleotides line up with TRBD1. The trim removed 6 bases at V and 6 bases at J, leaving 14 bases unmatched. There are 17 residues in the CDR3. The germline gives CDR1 MNHEY, CDR2 SMNVEV (reference sequence). Here the CDR3 DNA reads TGTGCCAGCAGAAACCGGGACAGGGGGCACCCTCCCCATGGCTACACCTTC. This encodes CASRNRDRGHPPHGYTF.

This chain uses TRBV7-2 with TRBJ2-5; D unresolved. V was pared by 1 base and J by 0 bases, with 9 bases between. The CDR3 totals 15 residues. In germline, CDR1 is SGHTA, CDR2 FQGNSA. The CDR3 loop reads CASSLVGRYQETQYF. CDR3 sequence (DNA): TGTGCCAGCAGCTTAGTGGGCCGGTACCAAGAGACCCAGTACTTC.

The chain uses TRBV28 and TRBJ1-1; 10 nucleotides agree with TRBD1. The CDR3 spans 15 residues. Losses at the gene ends were 6 bases for V and 1 base for J; bases not matched to a gene: 5. Germline V CDR1 and CDR2: MDHEN, SYDVKM. The CDR3 region is CASRRTGGGNTEAFF. The CDR3 DNA is TGTGCCAGCAGGCGGACAGGGGGGGGGAACACTGAAGCTTTCTTT.

The V gene is TRBV28, the J gene TRBJ1-5, with 12 positions matching TRBD1. This CDR3 is 19 amino acids long. Germline loops: CDR1 MDHEN, CDR2 SYDVKM. Trimming at V came to 5 bases and at J to 0 bases, leaving 11 bases not matched to a gene. CDR3 sequence: CASSPGQGAFPYSNQPQHF. The CDR3 DNA reads as TGTGCCAGCAGTCCGGGACAGGGGGCATTCCCTTATAGCAATCAGCCCCAGCATTTT.

V gene TRBV18 combines with J gene TRBJ1-1; 8 bases align to TRBD1. The CDR3 is 17 residues long. Germline V gene lookup returns CDR1 KGHSH and CDR2 LQKENI. V lost 1 base, J lost 2 bases, and 9 bases stayed unmatched. CDR3 sequence reads: CASSPQQGGLVNTEAFF. The CDR3 DNA sequence: TGTGCCAGCTCACCACAACAGGGGGGCCTCGTTAACACTGAAGCTTTCTTT.

The chain joins TRBV19 to TRBJ1-1; D is unclear. The CDR3 contains 13 residues. Trimming stripped 7 bases from V and 0 bases from J, with 9 bases between. Germline lookup yields CDR1 LNHDA and CDR2 SQIVND (reference sequence). The CDR3 reads CASTTTVNTEAFF. Written as DNA, the CDR3 is TGTGCCAGTACCACTACCGTGAACACTGAAGCTTTCTTT.

The V gene is TRBV10-3, the J gene TRBJ2-7, with 13 bases fitting TRBD2. This CDR3 region has 20 residues. Trimming at V came to 1 base and at J to 0 bases, leaving 12 bases not matched to a gene. CDR1 is ENHRY and CDR2 is SYGVKD in the germline V gene. CDR3 protein: CAISEYSGTSGTSSSYEQYF. The DNA of the CDR3 is TGTGCCATCAGTGAGTACTCTGGGACTAGCGGGACATCGAGCTCCTACGAGCAGTACTTC.

The chain is built from TRBV19 and TRBJ1-1; TRBD1 aligns across 12 bases. The CDR3 has 15 residues. Germline assignment: CDR1 LNHDA and CDR2 SQIVND (reference sequence). Trimming at V came to 3 bases and at J to 3 bases, leaving 2 bases not matched to a gene. The CDR3 coding sequence is TGTGCCAGTAGTATCAGGGACAGGGGGCACACTGAAGCTTTCTTT. Residues: CASSIRDRGHTEAFF.

V and J are TRBV6-1 and TRBJ1-1; D not resolved. V was clipped by 0 bases and J by 1 base, with 12 bases between them. From germline, CDR1 is MNHNS and CDR2 SASEGT. This CDR3 spans 16 amino acids. CDR3 residues: CASSEALADSNTEAFF. CDR3 coding DNA: TGTGCCAGCAGTGAAGCTTTGGCAGACTCGAACACTGAAGCTTTCTTT.

The genes are TRBV19 and TRBJ2-2, with 8 nucleotides matching TRBD2. The CDR3 is 17 amino acids. V gave up 6 bases and J gave up 5 bases; unmatched junction bases: 14. Germline assignment: CDR1 LNHDA and CDR2 SQIVND (reference sequence). This CDR3 reads CASRTGRGRILTGELFF. The DNA for the CDR3 is TGTGCCAGTAGGACCGGGCGCGGGAGGATTTTGACCGGGGAGCTGTTTTTT.

The V gene is TRBV7-2, the J gene TRBJ2-7, with D perhaps matching TRBD2 (6 bases). This CDR3 spans 15 amino acids. Germline-derived CDR1 and CDR2 are SGHTA and FQGNSA. Trimming took 5 bases from V and 3 from J, leaving 17 bases between them. In nucleotides, the CDR3 is TGTGCCAGCAGCCAAGAGGAGGGCTGGAGCTACGAGCAGTACTTC. Protein product: CASSQEEGWSYEQYF.

The V call is TRBV29-1, the J call TRBJ1-5; perhaps TRBD1 as D (5 bases). V dropped 6 bases and J dropped 3 bases, with 12 bases sitting between them. The germline V gene has CDR1 SQVTM and CDR2 ANQGSEA. The CDR3 totals 13 residues. As DNA, the CDR3 is TGCAGCGTCCAAGACAGTTTCAATCAGCCCCAGCATTTT. Translated, it gives CSVQDSFNQPQHF. Full variable domain (remainder filled in from reference TRBV29-1 and TRBJ1-5): SAVISQKPSRDICQRGTSLTIQCQVDSQVTMMFWYRQQPGQSLTLIATANQGSEATYESGFVIDKFPISRPNLTFSTLTVSNMSPEDSSIYLCSVQDSFNQPQHFGDGTRLSIL.

V usage is TRBV9 and J usage is TRBJ2-7; 8 bases are shared with TRBD1. J lost 7 bases, V lost 4 bases, and 13 bases had no gene match. The germline V gene encodes CDR1 SGDLS and CDR2 YYNGEE. The CDR3 loop spans 15 amino acids. This CDR3 is CASSPRDRPVEEQYF. The CDR3 region has the DNA TGTGCCAGCAGCCCCCGGGACAGGCCCGTGGAGGAGCAGTACTTC. The full variable domain, in which reference TRBV9 and TRBJ2-7 provide the parts outside the CDR3, is DSGVTQTPKHLITATGQRVTLRCSPRSGDLSVYWYQQSLDQGLQFLIQYYNGEERAKGNILERFSAQQFPDLHSELNLSSLELGDSALYFCASSPRDRPVEEQYFGPGTRLTVT.

This chain links TRBV28 with TRBJ2-2; the match to TRBD1 covers 11 bases. Germline V gene lookup returns CDR1 MDHEN and CDR2 SYDVKM. After removal of 5 bases from V and 3 bases from J, the junction contained 5 bases not matched to a gene. There are 16 residues in the CDR3. Here the CDR3 DNA reads TGTGCCAGCAGTCCCGGGGGACAGGGGGACACCGGGGAGCTGTTTTTT. Protein: CASSPGGQGDTGELFF.

This chain connects TRBV5-6 to TRBJ2-5; TRBD2 matches 7 bases. J gave up 2 bases and V 3 bases, and 1 base lay outside the gene matches. CDR1 SGHDT and CDR2 YYEEEE come from the germline V gene. The CDR3 extends over 13 amino acids. As DNA, the CDR3 is TGTGCCAGCAGCTACGGGGGGCAAGAGACCCAGTACTTC. This sequence encodes CASSYGGQETQYF.

This clone showed up just a few times. This chain links TRBV9 with TRBJ1-2, with D tentatively TRBD1 (6 bases). V was clipped by 3 bases and J by 6 bases, with 15 bases between them. Germline V gene sequence: CDR1 SGDLS, CDR2 YYNGEE. There are 14 residues in the CDR3. This CDR3 is CASSETGTSHGYTF. CDR3 sequence (DNA): TGTGCCAGCAGCGAAACAGGGACCTCACATGGCTACACCTTC.

The chain couples TRBV28 to TRBJ1-1; 8 bases fit TRBD1. From germline, CDR1 is MDHEN and CDR2 SYDVKM. The CDR3 is 13 amino acids. Trimming took 5 bases from V and 4 from J; bases not matched to a gene: 3. The CDR3 region is CASSRGQGTEAFF. The CDR3, as DNA: TGTGCCAGCAGTCGCGGACAGGGCACTGAAGCTTTCTTT.

Comments on this clone: This sequence may be a read error, since a much larger clone differs from it by one base. The chain combines TRBV5-6 with TRBJ2-3; 7 nucleotides agree with TRBD2. The CDR3 is 19 residues long. The trim removed 4 bases at V and 2 bases at J, leaving 19 bases unmatched. CDR1 and CDR2 from the germline V gene are SGHDT and YYEEEE. The CDR3 spells CASSPRGRARESYTDTQYF. The DNA for the CDR3 is TGTGCCAGCAGCCCTCGGGGGAGGGCGCGGGAGTCCTACACAGATACGCAGTATTTT.

A word on this clone: No DNA is shown, since the ends of the CDR3 on it are uncertain; the CDR3 is the one TCRdb lists. The chain carries TRBV27 and TRBJ1-1. From germline, CDR1 is MNHEY and CDR2 SMNVEV (reference sequence). From its first to its last residue, the CDR3 has 11 amino acids. This chain's CDR3 is CASSTSGEAFF.

The CDR3 reads CASSQDRAGFGYTF. Written as DNA, the CDR3 is TGCGCCAGCAGCCAAGACAGGGCAGGGTTTGGCTACACCTTC. The genes are TRBV4-1 and TRBJ1-2; D is possibly TRBD1 (5 bases). The CDR3 loop spans 14 amino acids. The V gene's germline CDR1 is MGHRA and CDR2 YSYEKL. Trimming shortened V by 0 bases and J by 7 bases, and 12 bases separated the two germline ends.